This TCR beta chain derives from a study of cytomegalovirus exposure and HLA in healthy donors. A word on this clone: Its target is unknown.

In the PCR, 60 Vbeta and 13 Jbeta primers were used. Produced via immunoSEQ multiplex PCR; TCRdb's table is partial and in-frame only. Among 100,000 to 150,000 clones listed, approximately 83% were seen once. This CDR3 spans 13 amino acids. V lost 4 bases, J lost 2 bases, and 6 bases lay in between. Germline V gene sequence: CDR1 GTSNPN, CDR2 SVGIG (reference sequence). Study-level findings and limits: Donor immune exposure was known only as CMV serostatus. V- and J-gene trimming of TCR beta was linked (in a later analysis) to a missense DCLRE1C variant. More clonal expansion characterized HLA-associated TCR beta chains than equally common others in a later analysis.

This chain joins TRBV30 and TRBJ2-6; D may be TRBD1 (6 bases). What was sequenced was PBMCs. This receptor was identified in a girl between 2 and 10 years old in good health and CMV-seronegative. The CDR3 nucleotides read TGTGCCTGGAAGGGGGCTGGGGCCAACGTCCTGACTTTC. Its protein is CAWKGAGANVLTF.